Presented here are 32 T cell receptor beta chains from one specimen sequenced in a study of cytotoxic CD8 clonotypes in ibrutinib-treated CLL. The table came from immunoSEQ multiplex PCR; TCRdb's copy has only in-frame clones and leaves some out. The sample consists of about 24,000 clones, 55% to 85% of them appearing once. The sequencing used PBMCs, collected after 12 months of ibrutinib treatment. The receptors derive from a human donor with chronic lymphocytic leukemia.

The J gene is TRBJ2-5, the V gene TRBV7-9; tentatively, D is TRBD1 (6 bases). Germline V gene data show CDR1 as SEHNR and CDR2 as FQNEAQ (reference sequence). This CDR3 is built from 15 residues. The V and J ends lost 5 bases and 4 bases respectively, with 17 bases between them. CDR3 in amino acids: CASSPNMGARETQYF. Here the CDR3 DNA reads TGTGCCAGCAGCCCGAACATGGGGGCGAGAGAGACCCAGTACTTC.

This chain uses TRBV7-2 with TRBJ2-5, with TRBD2 matching 8 bases. Germline trimming cut 10 bases from V and 5 bases from J; bases unmatched to any gene: 9. The CDR3 consists of 13 residues. CDR1 and CDR2 (germline): SGHTA, FQGNSA. CDR3 in amino acids: CANAGGPGETQYF. The CDR3 bases are TGTGCCAACGCGGGGGGTCCGGGGGAGACCCAGTACTTC.

The sample holds one count of this clone. The rearrangement links TRBV2 to TRBJ1-1; D might be TRBD1 (5 bases). This CDR3 is 16 amino acids long. Per the germline V gene, CDR1 is SNHLY and CDR2 is FYNNEI. The V gene lost 2 bases and the J gene lost 1 base, with 14 bases spanning the gap. The CDR3 spells CASSERAGRKNTEAFF. CDR3 nucleotide sequence: TGTGCCAGCAGTGAAAGGGCGGGACGGAAGAACACTGAAGCTTTCTTT. Full variable domain (rest looked up from reference TRBV2 and TRBJ1-1): EPEVTQTPSHQVTQMGQEVILRCVPISNHLYFYWYRQILGQKVEFLVSFYNNEISEKSEIFDDQFSVERPDGSNFTLKIRSTKLEDSAMYFCASSERAGRKNTEAFFGQGTRLTVV.

The chain combines TRBV29-1 with TRBJ2-1; 8 bases map to TRBD2. The CDR3 is made up of 15 amino acids. The junction had 15 bases not matched to a gene; V was cut back by 7 bases and J by 7 bases. Germline CDR1 SQVTM, CDR2 ANQGSEA. The CDR3 DNA reads TGCAGCGCCCGGGGTAGTGGCGGGGGGCGTAATGAGCAGTTCTTC. Translation: CSARGSGGGRNEQFF.

V gene TRBV28 combines with J gene TRBJ2-7, with 13 nucleotides matching TRBD2. The trim removed 6 bases at V and 2 bases at J, leaving 4 bases unmatched. Per germline, CDR1 MDHEN and CDR2 SYDVKM. This CDR3 comprises 15 residues. The CDR3 DNA sequence: TGTGCCAGCAGGGATACTAGCGGGGGGGCCTACGAGCAGTACTTC. Protein product: CASRDTSGGAYEQYF. The variable domain in full, with the rest retrieved from reference TRBV28 and TRBJ2-7, is DVKVTQSSRYLVKRTGEKVFLECVQDMDHENMFWYRQDPGLGLRLIYFSYDVKMKEKGDIPEGYSVSREKKERFSLILESASTNQTSMYLCASRDTSGGAYEQYFGPGTRLTVT.

This rearrangement joins TRBV5-6 to TRBJ2-2; D may correspond to TRBD1 or TRBD2 (5 bases each). V dropped 0 bases and J dropped 2 bases, with 8 bases sitting between them. The CDR3 loop spans 15 amino acids. Per germline, CDR1 SGHDT and CDR2 YYEEEE. The CDR3 nucleotides read TGTGCCAGCAGCTTGGGGGGGTTCAACACCGGGGAGCTGTTTTTT. Protein product: CASSLGGFNTGELFF.

The chain has TRBV28 and TRBJ2-6; no reliable D call. CDR1 and CDR2 from the germline V gene are MDHEN and SYDVKM. V was pared by 6 bases and J by 0 bases, with 9 bases between. The CDR3 contains 15 residues. CDR3 sequence: CASRTHVSGANVLTF. CDR3 in DNA: TGTGCCAGCAGGACACACGTCTCTGGGGCCAACGTCCTGACTTTC.

V gene TRBV7-2 combines with J gene TRBJ2-5; perhaps TRBD1 as D (7 bases). The V gene lost 5 bases and the J gene lost 5 bases, with 15 bases spanning the gap. CDR1 is SGHTA and CDR2 is FQGNSA in the germline V gene. The CDR3 contains 14 residues. CDR3 sequence (DNA): TGTGCCAGCAGCGCCACAGGGGCGGGGGAGACCCAGTACTTC. Protein product: CASSATGAGETQYF.

To note about this clone: Germline is not matched at one junction end, which may reflect a read error. The chain combines TRBV5-1 with TRBJ1-2; D gene unclear. In germline, CDR1 is SGHRS, CDR2 YFSETQ. This CDR3 region has 13 residues. CDR3 sequence reads: CASSLVDLGPYAF. CDR3 nucleotides: TGCGCCAGCAGCTTGGTGGACCTCGGACCCTACGCCTTC.

This sequence joins TRBV6-4 and TRBJ2-6; D may be TRBD1 (6 bases). Looked up from germline, CDR1 is MRHNA and CDR2 is SNTAGT. The V gene lost 0 bases and the J gene lost 0 bases, with 6 bases spanning the gap. This CDR3 spans 16 amino acids. The chain's CDR3 is CASSDSGGSGANVLTF. The CDR3 bases are TGTGCCAGCAGTGACTCAGGGGGCTCTGGGGCCAACGTCCTGACTTTC.

The V and J genes are TRBV6-6 and TRBJ1-5, with D tentatively TRBD1 (5 bases). The CDR3 has 14 amino acids. The germline V and J ends were trimmed by 6 bases and 1 base, with 10 bases remaining between them. CDR1 is MNHNY and CDR2 is SVGAGI in the germline V gene (reference sequence). In DNA form, the CDR3 reads TGTGCCAGCAGCATGACAGTGAGCAATCAGCCCCAGCATTTT. Protein product: CASSMTVSNQPQHF.

The gene calls are TRBV19 and TRBJ1-6; D gene unclear. CDR1 LNHDA and CDR2 SQIVND come from the germline V gene (reference sequence). This CDR3 comprises 12 residues. Trimming stripped 5 bases from V and 9 bases from J, with 8 bases between. The CDR3 nucleotides read TGTGCCAGTAGTTTCATTACTTCACCCCTCCACTTT. Protein: CASSFITSPLHF.

This clone was seen more than once but under ten times. This rearrangement joins TRBV6-6 to TRBJ2-7; 7 nucleotides align to TRBD1. V lost 2 bases and J lost 6; bases outside the gene matches: 7. The CDR3 runs 14 residues. In germline, CDR1 is MNHNY, CDR2 SVGAGI (reference sequence). The CDR3 DNA reads TGTGCCAGCAGTTACCCTCCGACAGGGCTCGAGCAGTACTTC. It translates to CASSYPPTGLEQYF.

J is TRBJ1-5 and V is TRBV27; D is unclear. The CDR3 has 13 residues. Germline V lookup: CDR1 MNHEY, CDR2 SMNVEV (reference sequence). The V end lost 0 bases, the J end lost 3 bases, and 3 bases lay between the germline ends. CDR3 loop: CASSLSPNQPQHF. The DNA of the CDR3 is TGTGCCAGCAGTTTATCCCCCAATCAGCCCCAGCATTTT.

This rearrangement joins TRBV9 to TRBJ2-1, with TRBD2 identical over 9 bases. The trim removed 0 bases at V and 6 bases at J, leaving 7 bases unmatched. Germline lookup yields CDR1 SGDLS and CDR2 YYNGEE. The CDR3 is 16 amino acids. The CDR3 DNA reads as TGTGCCAGCAGCGTAGTATCTAGCGGGGCGACCAATGAGCAGTTCTTC. It encodes CASSVVSSGATNEQFF.

The chain joins TRBV7-2 to TRBJ1-1; D unresolved. The length of the CDR3 is 12 residues. V gave up 1 base and J gave up 4 bases, with 4 bases separating them. Per germline, CDR1 SGHTA and CDR2 FQGNSA. CDR3 residues: CASSLGLTEAFF. The CDR3 DNA follows: TGTGCCAGCAGCTTAGGGCTCACTGAAGCTTTCTTT.

The chain recombines TRBV5-1 with TRBJ2-3, with D perhaps being TRBD1 or TRBD2 (6 bases each). Trimming shortened V by 6 bases and J by 0 bases, and 14 bases separated the two germline ends. CDR1 and CDR2 (germline): SGHRS, YFSETQ. The CDR3 is 15 amino acids. CDR3 DNA: TGCGCCAGCAAGATGAGGGGGGACAGCACAGATACGCAGTATTTT. It specifies CASKMRGDSTDTQYF.

This clone was observed a few times. The chain couples TRBV30 to TRBJ1-3; no definite D call. CDR3 length equals 15 residues. Between the trimmed V and J ends, which lost 4 bases and 2 bases, there was a span of 15 bases. Germline V CDR1 and CDR2: GTSNPN, SVGIG (reference sequence). DNA of the CDR3: TGTGCCTGGACCCCGTCTATCTGGACTGGAAACACCATATATTTT. It specifies CAWTPSIWTGNTIYF.

The gene calls are TRBV7-8 and TRBJ2-7, with a possible D match to TRBD2 (5 bases). Per germline, CDR1 SGHVS and CDR2 FQNEAQ. The CDR3 runs 14 residues. V was clipped by 2 bases and J by 1 base, with 9 bases between them. The CDR3 reads CASSLLRDSYEQYF. CDR3 coding DNA: TGTGCCAGCAGCTTACTCCGGGATTCCTACGAGCAGTACTTC. Full variable domain (rest looked up from reference TRBV7-8 and TRBJ2-7): GAGVSQSPRYKVAKRGQDVALRCDPISGHVSLFWYQQALGQGPEFLTYFQNEAQLDKSGLPSDRFFAERPEGSVSTLKIQRTQQEDSAVYLCASSLLRDSYEQYFGPGTRLTVT.

The rearrangement uses TRBV5-1 and TRBJ2-5; weak D call: TRBD1 (8 bases). The J call is uncertain, as TRBJ2-7 better fits the DNA end. CDR1 is SGHRS, CDR2 YFSETQ, per germline. The CDR3 consists of 15 residues. CDR3 region: CASSSHRGGAYEQYF. Here the CDR3 DNA reads TGCGCCAGCAGCTCTCACAGGGGGGGAGCTTACGAGCAGTACTTC.

The chain uses TRBV19 and TRBJ1-1; TRBD1 matches 8 bases. CDR3 length: 14 residues. V was clipped by 3 bases and J by 1 base; unmatched bases: 1. Germline V CDR1 and CDR2: LNHDA, SQIVND (reference sequence). The CDR3, as DNA: TGTGCCAGTAGTATCGGGACAGGGAACACTGAAGCTTTCTTT. Amino acids: CASSIGTGNTEAFF.

This clone is medium-sized in the sample. The chain is built from TRBV7-6 and TRBJ1-1; D is perhaps TRBD1 (6 bases). The length of the CDR3 is 14 residues. Trimming removed 5 bases from V and 5 bases from J, with 15 bases in between. Germline-derived CDR1 and CDR2 are SGHVS and FNYEAQ. DNA for the CDR3: TGTGCCAGCAGCAAAAGGGCAGGGGATACTGAAGCTTTCTTT. Translation gives CASSKRAGDTEAFF. The variable domain in full, with the rest retrieved from reference TRBV7-6 and TRBJ1-1, is GAGVSQSPRYKVTKRGQDVALRCDPISGHVSLYWYRQALGQGPEFLTYFNYEAQQDKSGLPNDRFSAERPEGSISTLTIQRTEQRDSAMYRCASSKRAGDTEAFFGQGTRLTVV.

The rearrangement links TRBV30 to TRBJ1-2; perhaps TRBD1 as D (6 bases). The CDR3 is 13 amino acids. The V end lost 3 bases, the J end lost 8 bases, and 16 bases lay between the germline ends. Germline CDR1 GTSNPN, CDR2 SVGIG (reference sequence). CDR3 nucleotide sequence: TGTGCCTGGAGAGTGGCCAGGGGCGGAGGCTACACCTTC. Amino acids: CAWRVARGGGYTF. Full variable domain (outside the CDR3, taken from reference TRBV30 and TRBJ1-2): SQTIHQWPATLVQPVGSPLSLECTVEGTSNPNLYWYRQAAGRGLQLLFYSVGIGQISSEVPQNLSASRPQDRQFILSSKKLLLSDSGFYLCAWRVARGGGYTFGSGTRLTVV.

The gene calls are TRBV5-6 and TRBJ2-3; D may be TRBD2 (7 bases). Trimming shortened V by 1 base and J by 9 bases, and 12 bases separated the two germline ends. Germline values: CDR1 SGHDT, CDR2 YYEEEE. CDR3 size: 13 residues. Here the CDR3 reads CASSLSAGATQYF. CDR3 sequence (DNA): TGTGCCAGCAGCTTGTCGGCGGGGGCCACGCAGTATTTT. Drawing the rest from reference TRBV5-6 and TRBJ2-3, the complete variable domain is DAGVTQSPTHLIKTRGQQVTLRCSPKSGHDTVSWYQQALGQGPQFIFQYYEEEERQRGNFPDRFSGHQFPNYSSELNVNALLLGDSALYLCASSLSAGATQYFGPGTRLTVL.

This clone was observed a few times. The chain is built from TRBV19 and TRBJ2-2; D may be TRBD2 (5 bases). The CDR3 consists of 13 residues. Trimming cost V 1 base and J 7 bases, with 7 bases left between them. CDR1 LNHDA and CDR2 SQIVND come from the germline V gene (reference sequence). The CDR3 nucleotides read TGTGCCAGTAGTATAGTGAGGGACGGGGAGCTGTTTTTT. Its translation is CASSIVRDGELFF.

This chain uses TRBV5-4 with TRBJ2-7, with TRBD1 matching over 12 bases. The J segment lost 5 bases and the V segment lost 3 bases, leaving 12 bases of the junction unmatched. This CDR3 is built from 17 residues. CDR1 and CDR2 (germline): SGHNT, YYREEE (reference sequence). Here the CDR3 DNA reads TGTGCCAGCAGCTGGCCGGGACAGGGGGCCGTCGGGGACGAGCAGTACTTC. Encoded protein: CASSWPGQGAVGDEQYF.

The rearrangement links TRBV5-1 to TRBJ2-2, with 9 bases fitting TRBD2. In germline, CDR1 is SGHRS, CDR2 YFSETQ. This CDR3 contains 16 residues. V gave up 6 bases and J gave up 0 bases; unmatched junction bases: 6. Here the CDR3 DNA reads TGCGCCAGCAAGGCGGGGGGGCCGGCGAACACCGGGGAGCTGTTTTTT. Amino acids: CASKAGGPANTGELFF.

The J gene is TRBJ1-1, the V gene TRBV29-1, with 10 nucleotides matching TRBD1. The CDR3 extends over 13 amino acids. V shed 6 bases, J shed 5 bases, and the junction held 6 bases outside the gene matches. CDR1 is SQVTM, CDR2 ANQGSEA, per germline. CDR3 coding DNA: TGCAGCGTGAGGACAGGGGGTATGACTGAAGCTTTCTTT. This codes for CSVRTGGMTEAFF.

This chain uses TRBV11-3 with TRBJ2-2; D might be TRBD2 (6 bases). Germline V gives CDR1 SGHNT, CDR2 YENEEA. The CDR3 contains 14 residues. V lost 5 bases and J lost 6, with 13 bases in between. This chain's CDR3 is CASSLRTGAGELFF. As DNA, the CDR3 is TGTGCCAGCAGCCTACGGACGGGGGCCGGGGAGCTGTTTTTT.

The V gene is TRBV5-1, the J gene TRBJ1-3; possibly TRBD1 for D (5 bases). V gave up 4 bases and J gave up 0 bases, with 11 bases separating them. Germline-derived CDR1 and CDR2 are SGHRS and YFSETQ. This CDR3 has 15 amino acids. The CDR3: CASSLNGASGNTIYF. CDR3 nucleotides: TGCGCCAGCAGCCTGAATGGGGCCTCTGGAAACACCATATATTTT.

V gene TRBV28 combines with J gene TRBJ1-2; D is unclear. The CDR3 extends over 12 amino acids. The germline gives CDR1 MDHEN, CDR2 SYDVKM. Between the trimmed V and J ends, which lost 6 bases and 7 bases, there was a span of 12 bases. The CDR3 here is CASRTPLSGYTF. CDR3 bases: TGTGCCAGCAGGACCCCATTAAGTGGCTACACCTTC.

This clone was seen a single time. The genes are TRBV7-9 and TRBJ1-5, with 10 nucleotides matching TRBD1. Unmatched junction bases numbered 3, after V lost 1 base and J lost 6 bases. Germline V gene data show CDR1 as SEHNR and CDR2 as FQNEAQ (reference sequence). There are 15 residues in the CDR3. The CDR3 DNA sequence: TGTGCCAGCAGCTTAGGGGGACAGGGGAGTCAGCCCCAGCATTTT. This gives the protein CASSLGGQGSQPQHF.